The 3 T cell receptor beta chains in this list originate from one sample, sequenced in a study of T cells in narcolepsy. Using immunoSEQ multiplex PCR, the repertoire was profiled, and TCRdb retains in-frame clones only, with some absent. Among about 30,000 clones listed, roughly 78% were seen once. What was sequenced was CD45RA- memory CD4+ T cells from PBMCs. The receptors were sampled from a human donor with narcolepsy.

This chain uses TRBV2 with TRBJ1-1, with D perhaps TRBD1 (5 bases). The CDR3 loop spans 14 amino acids. Trimming cost V 7 bases and J 5 bases, with 17 bases left between them. Germline V gives CDR1 SNHLY, CDR2 FYNNEI. The CDR3 reads CASTLRGRGTEAFF. The DNA of the CDR3 is TGTGCCAGCACTTTGCGGGGACGCGGGACTGAAGCTTTCTTT.

V usage is TRBV9 and J usage is TRBJ2-5; D is possibly TRBD2 (7 bases). The DNA end lines up better with TRBJ2-7; the J call may be wrong. The CDR3 spans 15 residues. Germline lookup yields CDR1 SGDLS and CDR2 YYNGEE. The CDR3, as DNA: TGTGCCAGCAGCGTAGGTCGCGGGGGCGCCTACGAGCAGTACTTC. This encodes CASSVGRGGAYEQYF.

This sequence joins TRBV19 and TRBJ2-7, with D uncertain. Trimming removed 5 bases from V and 2 bases from J, with 16 bases in between. The CDR3 spans 15 residues. From germline, CDR1 is LNHDA and CDR2 SQIVND (reference sequence). The CDR3 nucleotides are TGTGCCAGTAGTTCCCTGGACCCAGGAACCTACGAGCAGTACTTC. Encoded protein: CASSSLDPGTYEQYF.